The clone carrying this T cell receptor (beta chain) was counted only a few times. The CDR3 extends over 12 amino acids. The V and J ends lost 7 bases and 4 bases respectively, with 13 bases between them. The germline gives CDR1 SQVTM, CDR2 ANQGSEA. Semi-nested PCR with Nested Universal Primer A followed constant-region reverse priming of full-length variable regions. TCRdb ran MiXCR on the 5' RACE reads and lists one entry per CDR3 protein. The sample lists a few thousand distinct CDR3 sequences; about 60% were seen once. Input material: naive CD4+ T cells sorted from blood. This sample's subset: naive CD4+ T cells, CD4+CD45RA+CD25-. This TCR was recovered from a female donor with breast cancer. The chain joins TRBV29-1 to TRBJ1-1; tentatively, D is TRBD1 (6 bases). The CDR3 loop reads CSADDRITEAFF. Written as DNA, the CDR3 is TGCAGCGCCGATGACAGGATCACTGAAGCTTTCTTT.